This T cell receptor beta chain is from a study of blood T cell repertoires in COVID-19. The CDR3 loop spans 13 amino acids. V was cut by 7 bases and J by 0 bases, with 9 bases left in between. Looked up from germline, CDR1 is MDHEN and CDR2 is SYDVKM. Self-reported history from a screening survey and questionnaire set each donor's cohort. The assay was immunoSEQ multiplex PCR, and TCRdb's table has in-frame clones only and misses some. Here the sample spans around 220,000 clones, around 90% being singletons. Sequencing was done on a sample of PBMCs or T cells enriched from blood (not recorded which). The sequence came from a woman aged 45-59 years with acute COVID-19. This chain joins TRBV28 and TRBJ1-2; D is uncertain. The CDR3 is CASNERANYGYTF. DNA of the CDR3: TGTGCCAGCAATGAAAGAGCTAACTATGGCTACACCTTC.